The text below deals with one TCR beta chain. Its antigen is not identified. V lost 5 bases to trimming and J lost 4 bases; unmatched junction nucleotides: 10. The CDR3 has 17 residues. Germline CDR1 LNHNV, CDR2 YYDKDF (reference sequence). This specimen comes from a study of cytomegalovirus exposure and HLA in healthy donors. Study-wide points: Associated with cytomegalovirus, according to the listing, were fewer than 200 TCR beta chains.

PCR employed 60 Vbeta and 13 Jbeta primers. Produced via immunoSEQ multiplex PCR; TCRdb's table is partial and in-frame only. The profile shows around 90,000 clones, 85% of them singletons. The sample comprised PBMCs. The genes are TRBV15 and TRBJ2-2, with 10 bases matching TRBD2. The TCR was taken from a man aged 40-50 years in good health and CMV-seropositive. CDR3: CATSVLAGVSGTGELFF. In DNA form, the CDR3 reads TGTGCCACCAGCGTCCTAGCGGGAGTGAGTGGCACCGGGGAGCTGTTTTTT.